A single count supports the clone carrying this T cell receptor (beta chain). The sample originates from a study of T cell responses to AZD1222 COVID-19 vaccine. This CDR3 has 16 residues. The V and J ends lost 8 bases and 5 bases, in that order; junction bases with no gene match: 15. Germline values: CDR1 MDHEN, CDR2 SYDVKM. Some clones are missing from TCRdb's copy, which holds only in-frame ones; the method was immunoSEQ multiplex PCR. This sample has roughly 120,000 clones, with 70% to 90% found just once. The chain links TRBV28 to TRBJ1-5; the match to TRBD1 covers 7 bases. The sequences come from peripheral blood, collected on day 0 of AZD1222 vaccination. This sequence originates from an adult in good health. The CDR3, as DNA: TGTGCCAGCTGGGAACAGGGGAGAGGGGCTTATCAGCCCCAGCATTTT. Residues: CASWEQGRGAYQPQHF. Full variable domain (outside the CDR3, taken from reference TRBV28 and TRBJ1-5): DVKVTQSSRYLVKRTGEKVFLECVQDMDHENMFWYRQDPGLGLRLIYFSYDVKMKEKGDIPEGYSVSREKKERFSLILESASTNQTSMYLCASWEQGRGAYQPQHFGDGTRLSIL.